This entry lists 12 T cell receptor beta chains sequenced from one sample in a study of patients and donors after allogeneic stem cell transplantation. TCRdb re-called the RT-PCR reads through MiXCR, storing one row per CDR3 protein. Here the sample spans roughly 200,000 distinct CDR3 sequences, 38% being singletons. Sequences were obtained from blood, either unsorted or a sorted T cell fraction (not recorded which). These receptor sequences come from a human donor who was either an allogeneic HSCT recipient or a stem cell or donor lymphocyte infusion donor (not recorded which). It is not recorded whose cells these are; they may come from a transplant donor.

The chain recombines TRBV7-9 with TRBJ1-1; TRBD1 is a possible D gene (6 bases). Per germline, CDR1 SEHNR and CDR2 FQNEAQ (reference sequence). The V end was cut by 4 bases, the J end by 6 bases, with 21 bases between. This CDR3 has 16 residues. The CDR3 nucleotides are TGTGCCAGCAGCTCCTACAGGGAGAATGGGGTCGCTGAAGCTTTCTTT. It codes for CASSSYRENGVAEAFF.

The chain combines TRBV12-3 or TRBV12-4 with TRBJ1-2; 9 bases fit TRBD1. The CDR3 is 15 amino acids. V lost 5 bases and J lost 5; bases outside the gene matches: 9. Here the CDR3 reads CASSLGTGSDYGYTF. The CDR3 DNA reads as TGTGCCAGCAGTCTAGGGACAGGGTCGGATTATGGCTACACCTTC.

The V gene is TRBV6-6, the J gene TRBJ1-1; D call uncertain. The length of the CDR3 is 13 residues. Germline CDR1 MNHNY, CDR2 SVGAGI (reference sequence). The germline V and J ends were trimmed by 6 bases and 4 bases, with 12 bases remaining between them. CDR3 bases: TGTGCCAGCAGGAACGGACGGGGCACTGAAGCTTTCTTT. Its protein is CASRNGRGTEAFF.

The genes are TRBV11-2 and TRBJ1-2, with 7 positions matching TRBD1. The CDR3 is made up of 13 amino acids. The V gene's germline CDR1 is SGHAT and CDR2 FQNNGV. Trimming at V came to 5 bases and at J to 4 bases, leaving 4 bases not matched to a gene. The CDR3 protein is CASSVRGFYGYTF. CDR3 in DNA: TGTGCCAGCAGCGTCAGGGGGTTCTATGGCTACACCTTC.

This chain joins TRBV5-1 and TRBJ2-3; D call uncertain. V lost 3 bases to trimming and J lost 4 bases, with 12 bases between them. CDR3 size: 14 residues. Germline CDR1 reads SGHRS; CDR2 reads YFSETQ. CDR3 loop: CASSSKLGSDTQYF. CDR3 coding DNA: TGCGCCAGCAGCTCGAAACTCGGGTCAGATACGCAGTATTTT. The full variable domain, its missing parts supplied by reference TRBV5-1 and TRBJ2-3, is KAGVTQTPRYLIKTRGQQVTLSCSPISGHRSVSWYQQTPGQGLQFLFEYFSETQRNKGNFPGRFSGRQFSNSRSEMNVSTLELGDSALYLCASSSKLGSDTQYFGPGTRLTVL.

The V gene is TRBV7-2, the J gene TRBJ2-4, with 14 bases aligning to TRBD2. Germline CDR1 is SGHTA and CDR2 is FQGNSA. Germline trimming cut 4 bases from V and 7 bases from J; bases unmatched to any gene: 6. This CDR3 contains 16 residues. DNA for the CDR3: TGTGCCAGCAGCTCAAGACTAGCGGGGGGGATCAACATTCAGTACTTC. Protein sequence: CASSSRLAGGINIQYF.

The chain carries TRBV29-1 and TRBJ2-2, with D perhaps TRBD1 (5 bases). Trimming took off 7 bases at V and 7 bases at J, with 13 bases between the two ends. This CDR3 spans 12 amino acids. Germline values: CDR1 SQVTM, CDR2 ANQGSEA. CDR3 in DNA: TGCAGCGCTTACGTAACAGGCGGGGAGCTGTTTTTT. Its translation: CSAYVTGGELFF.

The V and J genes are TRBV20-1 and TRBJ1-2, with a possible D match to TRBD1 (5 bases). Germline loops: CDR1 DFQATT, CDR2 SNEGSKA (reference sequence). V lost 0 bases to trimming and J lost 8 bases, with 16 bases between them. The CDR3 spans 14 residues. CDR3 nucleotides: TGCAGTGCTAGAGAACTCGATGGCAGGGTCGGCTACACCTTC. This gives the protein CSARELDGRVGYTF.

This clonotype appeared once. In nucleotides, the CDR3 is TGTGCCAGCAGTTTCGGGGCGGGGCATGGCTACACCTTC. This gives the protein CASSFGAGHGYTF. The V and J genes are TRBV12-3 or TRBV12-4 and TRBJ1-2, with D possibly being TRBD1 (5 bases). CDR3 length: 13 amino acids. The ends were cut back, 3 bases at V and 6 bases at J, with 11 bases in the middle.

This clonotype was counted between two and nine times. The CDR3 nucleotides read TGCGCCAGCAGCTTGGCGGGGCGAGGGAACACTGAAGCTTTCTTT. Encoded protein: CASSLAGRGNTEAFF. The chain links TRBV5-1 to TRBJ1-1; a possible D gene is TRBD1 (5 bases). CDR1 and CDR2 from the germline V gene are SGHRS and YFSETQ. Trimming removed 0 bases at V and 1 base at J, with 10 bases between. The CDR3 covers 15 residues.

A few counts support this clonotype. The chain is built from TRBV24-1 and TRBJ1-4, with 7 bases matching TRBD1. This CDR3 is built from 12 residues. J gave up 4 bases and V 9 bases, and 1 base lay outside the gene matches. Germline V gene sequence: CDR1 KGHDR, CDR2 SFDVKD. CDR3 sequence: CATRDSNEKLFF. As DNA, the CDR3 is TGTGCCACCCGGGACAGTAATGAAAAACTGTTTTTT.

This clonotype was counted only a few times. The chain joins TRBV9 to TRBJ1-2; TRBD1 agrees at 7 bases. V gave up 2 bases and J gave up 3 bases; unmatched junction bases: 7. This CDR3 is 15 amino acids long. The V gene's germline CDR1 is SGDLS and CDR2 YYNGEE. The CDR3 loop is CASSVGTELHYGYTF. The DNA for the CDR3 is TGTGCCAGCAGCGTCGGGACAGAACTTCACTATGGCTACACCTTC.